The 9 T cell receptor beta chains below were found in one sample sequenced in a study of T-cell reconstitution after alpha-beta-depleted transplantation in children. This sample's TCRbeta library carried unique molecular identifier barcodes. TCRdb re-called the PCR reads through MiXCR, storing one row per CDR3 protein. Counted here are approximately 490,000 distinct CDR3 sequences, more than 9% occurring once; the ten biggest clones make up around 2%. The material was PBMCs, obtained before TCRalphabeta/CD19-depleted stem cell transplant. All receptors come from a child aged 2-15 years with inherited bone marrow failure, due to receive a stem cell transplant.

This clonotype was recorded many times. This rearrangement joins TRBV5-1 to TRBJ2-7, with 7 bases fitting TRBD2. Germline CDR1 is SGHRS and CDR2 is YFSETQ. The CDR3 extends over 15 amino acids. The junction had 7 bases not matched to a gene; V was cut back by 1 base and J by 3 bases. The CDR3 loop reads CASSLLASGLYEQYF. The CDR3 DNA reads as TGCGCCAGCAGCTTGTTAGCTAGCGGTCTCTACGAGCAGTACTTC.

V and J are TRBV30 and TRBJ2-1; the match to TRBD1 covers 11 bases. The CDR3 has 14 amino acids. J lost 6 bases, V lost 5 bases, and 6 bases had no gene match. Germline values: CDR1 GTSNPN, CDR2 SVGIG (reference sequence). The CDR3 reads CAWASGQGGNEQFF. For the CDR3, the DNA is TGTGCCTGGGCCTCGGGACAGGGGGGCAATGAGCAGTTCTTC.

Judged by abundance, this clonotype is large. The CDR3 DNA is TGCAGCGTTGAAGGCGGGACATTCTACGAGCAGTACTTC. This codes for CSVEGGTFYEQYF. The chain joins TRBV29-1 to TRBJ2-7; D is possibly TRBD1 or TRBD2 (6 bases each). The CDR3 has 13 residues. Germline V CDR1 and CDR2: SQVTM, ANQGSEA. The germline V and J ends were trimmed by 1 base and 3 bases, with 10 bases remaining between them.

This clonotype appeared many times. The chain links TRBV7-9 to TRBJ2-7, with unresolved D. V gave up 0 bases and J gave up 3 bases, with 12 bases separating them. This CDR3 is built from 15 residues. Germline values: CDR1 SEHNR, CDR2 FQNEAQ (reference sequence). CDR3 in DNA: TGTGCCAGCAGCTTAGCTGGGCAGGTGGGCTACGAGCAGTACTTC. Translating it yields CASSLAGQVGYEQYF.

This clonotype was detected a few times. The chain combines TRBV20-1 with TRBJ2-7, with 7 bases fitting TRBD2. V shed 3 bases, J shed 0 bases, and the junction held 8 bases outside the gene matches. The CDR3 is 15 residues long. Germline V gene data show CDR1 as DFQATT and CDR2 as SNEGSKA (reference sequence). This CDR3 reads CSARPPGGSSYEQYF. In DNA form, the CDR3 reads TGCAGTGCTAGGCCCCCCGGGGGGAGCTCCTACGAGCAGTACTTC.

The chain couples TRBV29-1 to TRBJ2-1, with 8 bases lining up with TRBD2. This CDR3 is built from 17 residues. V shed 2 bases, J shed 1 base, and the junction held 10 bases outside the gene matches. Germline CDR1 reads SQVTM; CDR2 reads ANQGSEA. The CDR3 loop reads CSVETLASGGSYNEQFF. The CDR3 nucleotides read TGCAGCGTTGAAACCCTTGCAAGCGGGGGTTCCTACAATGAGCAGTTCTTC.

For this clonotype: It may be a read error: a sequence one base away is much more abundant. The rearrangement joins TRBV7-2 to TRBJ2-7, with unresolved D. The CDR3 totals 14 residues. Germline V gene lookup returns CDR1 SGHTA and CDR2 FQGNSA. Trimming pared 7 bases from V and 3 bases from J, leaving 16 bases between. CDR3 amino acids: CASTPTRVNYEQYF. Written as DNA, the CDR3 is TGTGCCAGCACCCCTACCCGAGTGAACTACGAGCAGTACTTC.

This clonotype was picked up many times. The rearrangement uses TRBV5-1 and TRBJ2-3; TRBD1 matches at 7 bases. Germline values: CDR1 SGHRS, CDR2 YFSETQ. This CDR3 region has 15 residues. Trimming removed 6 bases from V and 2 bases from J; junction bases left unmatched: 9. CDR3 in DNA: TGCGCCAGCACCGAACCAGGGGGTACCACAGATACGCAGTATTTT. It yields the protein CASTEPGGTTDTQYF.

This clonotype occurred many times. The V and J genes are TRBV7-6 and TRBJ2-7; TRBD1 or TRBD2 may be the D gene (5 bases each). The CDR3 runs to 13 residues. The V gene lost 4 bases and the J gene lost 7 bases, with 14 bases spanning the gap. Per germline, CDR1 SGHVS and CDR2 FNYEAQ. CDR3 sequence reads: CASSSGPGREQYF. As DNA, the CDR3 is TGTGCCAGCAGCTCGGGACCCGGCAGGGAGCAGTACTTC.